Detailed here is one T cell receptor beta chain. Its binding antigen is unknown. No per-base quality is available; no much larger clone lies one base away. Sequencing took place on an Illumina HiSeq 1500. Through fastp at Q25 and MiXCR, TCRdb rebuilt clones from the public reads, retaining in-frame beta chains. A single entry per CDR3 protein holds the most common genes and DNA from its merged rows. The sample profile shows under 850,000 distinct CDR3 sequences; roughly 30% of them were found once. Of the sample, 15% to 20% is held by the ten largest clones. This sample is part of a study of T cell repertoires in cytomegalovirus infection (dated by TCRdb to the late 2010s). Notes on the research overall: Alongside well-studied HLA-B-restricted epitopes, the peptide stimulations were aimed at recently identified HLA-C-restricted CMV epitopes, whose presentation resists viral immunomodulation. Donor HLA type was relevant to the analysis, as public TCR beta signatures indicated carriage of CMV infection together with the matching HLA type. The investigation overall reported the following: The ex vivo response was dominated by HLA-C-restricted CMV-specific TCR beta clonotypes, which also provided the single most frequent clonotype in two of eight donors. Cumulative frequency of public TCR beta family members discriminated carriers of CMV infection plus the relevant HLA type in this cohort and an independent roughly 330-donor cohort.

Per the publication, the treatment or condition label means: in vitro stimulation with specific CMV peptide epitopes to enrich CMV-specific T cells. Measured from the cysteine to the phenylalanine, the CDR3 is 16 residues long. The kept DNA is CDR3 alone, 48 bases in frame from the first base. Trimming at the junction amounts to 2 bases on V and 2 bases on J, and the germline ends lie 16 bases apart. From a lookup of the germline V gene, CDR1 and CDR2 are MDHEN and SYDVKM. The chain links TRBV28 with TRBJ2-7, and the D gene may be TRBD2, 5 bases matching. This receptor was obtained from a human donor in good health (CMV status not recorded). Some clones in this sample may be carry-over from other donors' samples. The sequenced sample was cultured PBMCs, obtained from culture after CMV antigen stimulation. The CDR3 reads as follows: CASSLISGQVTYEQYF. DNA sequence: TGTGCCAGCAGTTTAATAAGCGGTCAGGTGACCTACGAGCAGTACTTC. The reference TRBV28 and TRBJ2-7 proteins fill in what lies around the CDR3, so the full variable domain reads DVKVTQSSRYLVKRTGEKVFLECVQDMDHENMFWYRQDPGLGLRLIYFSYDVKMKEKGDIPEGYSVSREKKERFSLILESASTNQTSMYLCASSLISGQVTYEQYFGPGTRLTVT.